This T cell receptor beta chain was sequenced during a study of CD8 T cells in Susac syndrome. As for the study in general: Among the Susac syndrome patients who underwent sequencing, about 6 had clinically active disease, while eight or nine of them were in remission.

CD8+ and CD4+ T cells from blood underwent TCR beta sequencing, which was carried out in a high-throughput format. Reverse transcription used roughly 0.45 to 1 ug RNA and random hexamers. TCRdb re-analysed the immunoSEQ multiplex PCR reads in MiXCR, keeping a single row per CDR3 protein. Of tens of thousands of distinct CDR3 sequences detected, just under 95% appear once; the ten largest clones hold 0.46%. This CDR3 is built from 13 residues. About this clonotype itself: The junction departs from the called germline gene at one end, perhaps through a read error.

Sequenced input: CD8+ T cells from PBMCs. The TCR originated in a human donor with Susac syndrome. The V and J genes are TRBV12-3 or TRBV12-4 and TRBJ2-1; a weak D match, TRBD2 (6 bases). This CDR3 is CASSLANGGPLGF. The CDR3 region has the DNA TGTGCCAGCAGTTTAGCAAACGGGGGTCCCCTCGGATTC.